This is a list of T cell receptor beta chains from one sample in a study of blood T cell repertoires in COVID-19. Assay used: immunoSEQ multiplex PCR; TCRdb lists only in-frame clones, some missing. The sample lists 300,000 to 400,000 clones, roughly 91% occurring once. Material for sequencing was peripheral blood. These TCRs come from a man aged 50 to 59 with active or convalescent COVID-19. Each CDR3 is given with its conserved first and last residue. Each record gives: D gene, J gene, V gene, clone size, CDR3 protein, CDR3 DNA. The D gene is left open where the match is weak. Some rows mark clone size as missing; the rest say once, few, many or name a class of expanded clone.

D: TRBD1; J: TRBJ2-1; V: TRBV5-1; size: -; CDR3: CASSLGQGSNEQFF; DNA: TGCGCCAGCAGCTTGGGACAGGGTTCCAATGAGCAGTTCTTC
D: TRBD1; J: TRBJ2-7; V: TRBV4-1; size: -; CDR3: CASSQGDRDYEQYF; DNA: TGCGCCAGCAGCCAAGGGGACAGGGATTACGAGCAGTACTTC
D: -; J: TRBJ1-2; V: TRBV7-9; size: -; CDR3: CASSLGAAPYGYTF; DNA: TGTGCCAGCAGCTTAGGTGCGGCTCCCTATGGCTACACCTTC
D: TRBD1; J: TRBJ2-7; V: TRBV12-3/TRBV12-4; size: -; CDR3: CASSGQVTEQYF; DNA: TGTGCCAGCAGCGGACAGGTGACCGAGCAGTACTTC
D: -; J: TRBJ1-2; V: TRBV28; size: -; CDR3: CASSSGSYGYTF; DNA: TGTGCCAGCAGTTCGGGTTCATATGGCTACACCTTC
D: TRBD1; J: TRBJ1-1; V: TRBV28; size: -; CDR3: CASSLSSAGGPEAFF; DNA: TGTGCCAGCAGTTTATCCTCAGCAGGGGGCCCTGAAGCTTTCTTT
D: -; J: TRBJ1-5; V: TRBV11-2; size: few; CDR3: CASSLGGPNQPQHF; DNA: TGTGCCAGCAGCTTAGGAGGGCCCAATCAGCCCCAGCATTTT
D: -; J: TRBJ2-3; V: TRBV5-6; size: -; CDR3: CASSFKARSTDTQYF; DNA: TGTGCCAGCAGCTTTAAGGCCAGGAGCACAGATACGCAGTATTTT
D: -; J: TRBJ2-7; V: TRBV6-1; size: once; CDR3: CASSLKTVYEQYF; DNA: TGTGCCAGCAGTTTAAAGACAGTCTACGAGCAGTACTTC
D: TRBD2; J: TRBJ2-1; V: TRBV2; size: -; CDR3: CASSEAPGLAGGLNEQFF; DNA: TGTGCCAGCAGTGAAGCCCCCGGACTAGCGGGAGGGCTCAATGAGCAGTTCTTC
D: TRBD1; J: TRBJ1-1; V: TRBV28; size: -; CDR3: CASSPSGTGEAFF; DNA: TGTGCCAGCAGTCCCTCCGGGACAGGGGAAGCTTTCTTT
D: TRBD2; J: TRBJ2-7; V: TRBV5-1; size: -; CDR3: CASSLEPSGTSSYEQYF; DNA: TGCGCCAGCAGCTTGGAGCCTAGCGGGACGAGCTCCTACGAGCAGTACTTC
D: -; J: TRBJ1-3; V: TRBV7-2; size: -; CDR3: CASSLEWAGAGNTIYF; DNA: TGTGCCAGCAGCTTAGAGTGGGCAGGGGCCGGAAACACCATATATTTT
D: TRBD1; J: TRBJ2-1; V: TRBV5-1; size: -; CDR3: CASSAGQGDEQFF; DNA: TGCGCCAGCAGCGCCGGACAGGGTGATGAGCAGTTCTTC
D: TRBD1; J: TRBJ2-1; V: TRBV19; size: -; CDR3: CASSIDPGQGADEQFF; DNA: TGTGCCAGTAGTATAGATCCGGGACAGGGGGCGGATGAGCAGTTCTTC
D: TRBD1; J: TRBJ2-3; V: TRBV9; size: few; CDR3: CASSATRQGTQYF; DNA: TGTGCCAGCAGCGCTACTCGACAGGGTACGCAGTATTTT
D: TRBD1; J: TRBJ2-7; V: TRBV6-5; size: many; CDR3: CASRTGQGQGEQYF; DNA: TGTGCCAGCAGAACGGGACAGGGGCAAGGGGAGCAGTACTTC
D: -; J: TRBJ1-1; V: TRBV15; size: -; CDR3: CATSEGAGLNTEAFF; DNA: TGTGCCACCAGCGAAGGGGCAGGGCTGAACACTGAAGCTTTCTTT
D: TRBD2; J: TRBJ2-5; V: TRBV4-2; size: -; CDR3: CASSQDQLAGVKQETQYF; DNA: TGTGCCAGCAGCCAAGATCAACTAGCGGGGGTAAAACAAGAGACCCAGTACTTC
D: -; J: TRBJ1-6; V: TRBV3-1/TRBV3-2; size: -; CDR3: CASSLGDVQGGNSPLHF; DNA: TGTGCCAGCAGCTTGGGTGATGTACAGGGCGGTAATTCACCCCTCCACTTT
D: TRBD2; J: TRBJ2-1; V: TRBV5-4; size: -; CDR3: CASSRTSLNEQFF; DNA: TGTGCCAGCAGCAGGACTAGTTTGAATGAGCAGTTCTTC
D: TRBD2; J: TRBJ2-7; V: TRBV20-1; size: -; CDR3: CSASIRSRGGNEQYF; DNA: TGCAGTGCTAGTATCCGTAGCCGGGGGGGCAACGAGCAGTACTTC
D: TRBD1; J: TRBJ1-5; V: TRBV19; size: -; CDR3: CASSIVTGENQPQHF; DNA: TGTGCCAGTAGTATAGTTACAGGGGAGAATCAGCCCCAGCATTTT
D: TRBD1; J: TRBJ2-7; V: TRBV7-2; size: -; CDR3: CASSHRGPPYEQYF; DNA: TGTGCCAGCAGCCATAGGGGGCCCCCCTACGAGCAGTACTTC
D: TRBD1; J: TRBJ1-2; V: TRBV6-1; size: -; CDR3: CASSDMFHSGGGYTF; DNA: TGTGCCAGCAGTGACATGTTCCACTCAGGGGGTGGCTACACCTTC
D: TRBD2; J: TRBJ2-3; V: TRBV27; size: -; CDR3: CASSYLRISGRLSTDTQYF; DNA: TGTGCCAGCAGTTACCTCAGGATTAGCGGGAGATTGAGCACAGATACGCAGTATTTT